The following is a T cell receptor beta chain sequence with its context. Its target is not known. The junction had 1 base not matched to a gene; V was cut back by 5 bases and J by 6 bases. The germline CDR1 and CDR2 sequences are DFQATT and SNEGSKA (reference sequence). CDR3 size: 13 residues. Scientists made TCR beta libraries using quantitative 5'-RACE with molecular barcodes. TCRdb passed the 5' RACE reads through MiXCR, listing each CDR3 protein once. The sample carries about 500,000 distinct CDR3 sequences, about an eighth recorded once. The sample belongs to a study of CD8 T cells in ankylosing spondylitis. Whole-study results and caveats: Among TCR beta sequences, a motif of under ten highly homologous variants appeared characteristic of ankylosing spondylitis blood.

The receptor was derived from a male donor with ankylosing spondylitis. V is TRBV20-1 and J is TRBJ2-3, with 14 bases that match TRBD2. Specimen: blood, either unsorted or a sorted T cell fraction (not recorded which). The CDR3 DNA sequence: TGCAGTGCTGGGACTAGCGGGAGTGATACGCAGTATTTT. This translates into CSAGTSGSDTQYF.